This T cell receptor (beta chain) was found in a study of CD8 T cells in ankylosing spondylitis. In its sample, this clonotype was seen many times. Its antigen is as yet unknown. The CDR3 length is 14 residues. V shed 0 bases and J shed 4 bases, with 10 bases lying between them. CDR1 and CDR2 from the germline V gene are SGDLS and YYNGEE. Broader study findings: There was a TCR beta motif, made of eight highly homologous variants, that appeared characteristic of ankylosing spondylitis blood. In reactive arthritis synovial fluid and blood, some motif variants had been reported before. The clones that were linked to disease were reported to be significantly enriched in matched synovial fluid samples from ankylosing spondylitis patients. Disease-linked clones bore a CD8+ phenotype, appearing relatively rarely in peripheral blood.

Quantitative barcoded 5'-RACE was used to prepare TCR beta libraries. Each CDR3 protein is one row after TCRdb ran MiXCR on the 5' RACE reads. The sample consists of fewer than 450,000 distinct CDR3 sequences, more than 15% of them appearing once. The V call is TRBV9, the J call TRBJ1-1, with D uncertain. The receptor was derived from a male donor with ankylosing spondylitis. The sample comprised blood, either unsorted or a sorted T cell fraction (not recorded which). The CDR3 spells CASSVAPAGTEAFF. The CDR3 region has the DNA TGTGCCAGCAGCGTAGCCCCAGCAGGCACTGAAGCTTTCTTT.